These 24 T cell receptor beta chains were sequenced from one sample in a study of T cells in Graves' hyperthyroidism and ophthalmopathy. TCR beta CDR3 regions were amplified from RNA. HTBI primers were used for first-round RT-PCR of the TCR CDR3. MiXCR, run by TCRdb on the multiplex PCR reads, gives a single entry per CDR3 protein. The sample records approximately 720,000 distinct CDR3 sequences, approximately 19% being singletons. Input material: blood. These TCRs come from a woman aged 45 to 65 with Graves' hyperthyroidism that later progressed to Graves' ophthalmopathy.

This clonotype was observed a single time. One base away lies a much larger clone, so this may be a sequencing read error. The V gene is TRBV20-1, the J gene TRBJ1-1; 7 bases are a match to TRBD1. CDR1 is DFQATT and CDR2 is SNEGSKA in the germline V gene (reference sequence). The CDR3 has 14 residues. CDR3 DNA: TGCAGTCCTAGCCTCACAGGGGTGAACACTGAAGCTTTCTTT. This gives the protein CSPSLTGVNTEAFF.

This chain links TRBV2 with TRBJ2-1; D remains unclear. From germline, CDR1 is SNHLY and CDR2 FYNNEI. Deletions cut 7 bases from V and 7 bases from J, with 11 bases between. The CDR3 is 12 amino acids. The CDR3: CASKPRRNEQFF. CDR3 nucleotides: TGTGCCAGCAAGCCTCGAAGGAATGAGCAGTTCTTC.

The chain recombines TRBV30 with TRBJ1-1; the D gene is possibly TRBD1 (6 bases). V dropped 1 base and J dropped 0 bases, with 9 bases sitting between them. The germline V gene encodes CDR1 GTSNPN and CDR2 SVGIG (reference sequence). The CDR3 runs 14 residues. The DNA of the CDR3 is TGTGCCTGGAGTGGGACAGCCATGAACACTGAAGCTTTCTTT. This sequence encodes CAWSGTAMNTEAFF.

The chain links TRBV5-4 to TRBJ2-5, with no clear D. Germline CDR1 reads SGHNT; CDR2 reads YYREEE (reference sequence). The CDR3 has 13 amino acids. V lost 4 bases and J 5 bases, leaving 12 bases between the germline ends. CDR3 coding DNA: TGTGCCAGCAGCCGAAGCTTTACGGAGACCCAGTACTTC. Protein sequence: CASSRSFTETQYF.

This clonotype was counted at least ten times. A junction boundary mismatches the germline segment, possibly from a read error. The V and J genes are TRBV2 and TRBJ1-5; a weak D match, TRBD1 (5 bases). Germline loops: CDR1 SNHLY, CDR2 FYNNEI. The CDR3 extends over 15 amino acids. The CDR3 bases are TGTGCCAGCAGTGAAGCGCGAAGGGGCAACCAGCCCCAGCATTTT. Translated: CASSEARRGNQPQHF.

This clonotype turned up a few times. The junction and the germline gene differ at one end; a read error may be behind it. The chain is built from TRBV30 and TRBJ2-5; the D is unclear. Germline V lookup: CDR1 GTSNPN, CDR2 SVGIG (reference sequence). CDR3 length equals 12 residues. CDR3: CARSGIRETQYF. Written as DNA, the CDR3 is TGTGCCCGGAGTGGAATACGAGAGACCCAGTACTTC.

This clonotype was seen many times. The V and J genes are TRBV3-1 and TRBJ1-1, with 7 bases aligning to TRBD1. This CDR3 comprises 15 residues. Per the germline V gene, CDR1 is LGHDT and CDR2 is YNNKEL (reference sequence). The ends lost 0 bases at V and 1 base at J; junction bases unmatched: 2. CDR3 amino acids: CASSQDHRGNTEAFF. In nucleotides, the CDR3 is TGTGCCAGCAGCCAAGATCACAGGGGGAACACTGAAGCTTTCTTT. Full variable domain (remainder filled in from reference TRBV3-1 and TRBJ1-1): DTAVSQTPKYLVTQMGNDKSIKCEQNLGHDTMYWYKQDSKKFLKIMFSYNNKELIINETVPNRFSPKSPDKAHLNLHINSLELGDSAVYFCASSQDHRGNTEAFFGQGTRLTVV.

On this clonotype: This may stem from a read error, because a much larger clone lies one nucleotide away. The chain uses TRBV11-2 and TRBJ2-1, with D perhaps TRBD2 (6 bases). The CDR3 is 14 amino acids. In germline, CDR1 is SGHAT, CDR2 FQNNGV. The CDR3 bases are TGTGCCAGCAGCCCCCCGTTGCCGCCTCGGGAGCAGTGCTTC. As protein: CASSPPLPPREQCF. Using reference TRBV11-2 and TRBJ2-1 for the parts outside the CDR3, the full variable domain is EAGVAQSPRYKIIEKRQSVAFWCNPISGHATLYWYQQILGQGPKLLIQFQNNGVVDDSQLPKDRFSAERLKGVDSTLKIQPAKLEDSAVYLCASSPPLPPREQCFGPGTRLTVL.

This clonotype was seen ten or more times. This chain joins TRBV13 and TRBJ2-2, with a weak D call TRBD1 (5 bases). The germline CDR1 and CDR2 sequences are PRHDT and FYEKMQ (reference sequence). The CDR3 consists of 16 residues. Trimming pared 2 bases from V and 0 bases from J, leaving 10 bases between. CDR3 protein: CASSLRVRANTGELFF. The CDR3 DNA sequence: TGTGCCAGCAGCTTAAGAGTCAGGGCGAACACCGGGGAGCTGTTTTTT.

Of note for this clonotype: The junction departs from germline at one end; a sequencing error may be responsible. V and J are TRBV5-1 and TRBJ2-5; 10 bases align to TRBD2. This CDR3 is 17 amino acids long. The germline gives CDR1 SGHRS, CDR2 YFSETQ. The CDR3 protein is CASTSGGSGGTQGTQYF. DNA of the CDR3: TGCGCCAGCACCTCCGGCGGTAGCGGGGGGACACAAGGGACCCAGTACTTC.

This clonotype has a count of ten or more. J is TRBJ2-5 and V is TRBV30, with D possibly matching TRBD2 (5 bases). This CDR3 is built from 16 residues. In germline, CDR1 is GTSNPN, CDR2 SVGIG (reference sequence). V gave up 5 bases and J gave up 5 bases, with 24 bases separating them. In DNA form, the CDR3 reads TGTGCCTGGCTCCCCCGGGGAGAGGCGCTCCGGGAGACCCAGTACTTC. Translated, it gives CAWLPRGEALRETQYF.

This clonotype has ten or more counts. V and J are TRBV20-1 and TRBJ2-4; the D is unclear. The CDR3 is made up of 14 amino acids. Germline V gene sequence: CDR1 DFQATT, CDR2 SNEGSKA (reference sequence). Trimming cost V 3 bases and J 7 bases, with 16 bases left between them. The CDR3 protein is CSASSRTLWNIQYF. CDR3 coding DNA: TGCAGTGCTAGTTCCAGGACGCTTTGGAACATTCAGTACTTC.

The J gene is TRBJ1-5, the V gene TRBV6-1, with D possibly being TRBD1 (6 bases). V gave up 6 bases and J gave up 2 bases, with 11 bases separating them. The CDR3 is 14 residues long. Germline CDR1 is MNHNS and CDR2 is SASEGT. Here the CDR3 reads CASRPSGGNQPQHF. Here the CDR3 DNA reads TGTGCCAGCAGACCTTCAGGGGGCAATCAGCCCCAGCATTTT.

This chain connects TRBV6-5 to TRBJ1-4; D is ambiguous. V dropped 3 bases and J dropped 3 bases, with 8 bases sitting between them. This CDR3 has 14 residues. Germline V gene lookup returns CDR1 MNHEY and CDR2 SVGAGI. The CDR3 region is CASSYSDPNEKLFF. CDR3 DNA sequence: TGTGCCAGCAGTTATTCGGACCCTAATGAAAAACTGTTTTTT.

This clonotype was observed many times. The chain combines TRBV3-1 with TRBJ1-6; D might be TRBD1 (6 bases). Germline V gene sequence: CDR1 LGHDT, CDR2 YNNKEL (reference sequence). This CDR3 has 15 residues. V was shortened by 1 base and J by 8 bases, with 12 bases between the two germline ends. In DNA, the CDR3 is TGTGCCAGCAGCCAAGTTTCACAGGGCGATTCACCCCTCCACTTT. Its protein is CASSQVSQGDSPLHF.

In this sample, this clonotype turned up a few times. The V call is TRBV12-3 or TRBV12-4, the J call TRBJ1-3, with unresolved D. V lost 8 bases and J lost 4, with 12 bases in between. The CDR3 contains 13 residues. CDR3 sequence: CASDGRSGNTIYF. The CDR3 DNA is TGTGCCAGCGACGGAAGGTCCGGAAACACCATATATTTT.

The chain joins TRBV14 to TRBJ2-1; 8 bases map to TRBD2. V gave up 6 bases and J gave up 8 bases; unmatched junction bases: 12. Germline V gene sequence: CDR1 SGHDN, CDR2 FVKESK. The CDR3 runs to 15 residues. The CDR3: CASRNVEAGGDEQFF. CDR3 coding DNA: TGTGCCAGCAGGAACGTCGAGGCGGGGGGCGATGAGCAGTTCTTC.

This clonotype occurred a few times. This chain connects TRBV6-6 to TRBJ1-6; D might be TRBD1 (5 bases). CDR3 size: 21 residues. The V gene lost 6 bases and the J gene lost 2 bases, with 29 bases spanning the gap. Germline V CDR1 and CDR2: MNHNY, SVGAGI (reference sequence). DNA of the CDR3: TGTGCCAGCAGCCCAACCGTCCGGACACATTCAAGCGTCGCCTATAATTCACCCCTCCACTTT. As protein: CASSPTVRTHSSVAYNSPLHF.

The chain carries TRBV7-9 and TRBJ1-6; no clear D gene. V was cut by 1 base and J by 10 bases, with 17 bases left in between. This CDR3 has 16 residues. Germline-derived CDR1 and CDR2 are SEHNR and FQNEAQ (reference sequence). The CDR3 loop is CASSLVVTDGVSPLHF. The CDR3 coding sequence is TGTGCCAGCAGCTTAGTTGTAACCGACGGGGTATCACCCCTCCACTTT.

This clonotype was seen more than once but under ten times. V usage is TRBV7-6 and J usage is TRBJ1-1; unclear D gene. Trimming removed 5 bases at V and 0 bases at J, with 16 bases between. The CDR3 has 16 residues. Germline values: CDR1 SGHVS, CDR2 FNYEAQ. CDR3 sequence reads: CASSPTAGSMNTEAFF. The CDR3 coding sequence is TGTGCCAGCAGCCCAACGGCCGGGTCCATGAACACTGAAGCTTTCTTT.

At least ten counts were recorded for this clonotype. The V call is TRBV20-1, the J call TRBJ1-5; 7 nucleotides align to TRBD1. V gave up 0 bases and J gave up 1 base; unmatched junction bases: 6. The CDR3 has 16 amino acids. Germline V gene data show CDR1 as DFQATT and CDR2 as SNEGSKA (reference sequence). CDR3: CSAREPNRGSNQPQHF. The CDR3 region has the DNA TGCAGTGCTAGAGAACCTAACAGGGGCAGCAATCAGCCCCAGCATTTT.

There are many counts of this clonotype. The V gene is TRBV3-1, the J gene TRBJ1-1, with D hard to call. The ends were cut back, 0 bases at V and 11 bases at J, with 13 bases in the middle. This CDR3 region has 13 residues. Per the germline V gene, CDR1 is LGHDT and CDR2 is YNNKEL (reference sequence). CDR3 sequence: CASSQDLQPYAFF. Written as DNA, the CDR3 is TGTGCCAGCAGCCAAGATCTCCAGCCTTACGCTTTCTTT.

This clonotype was seen many times. One end of the junction fails to match germline, which may point to a read error. The V gene is TRBV2, the J gene TRBJ2-3, with TRBD1 as a possible D gene (5 bases). Per the germline V gene, CDR1 is SNHLY and CDR2 is FYNNEI. The CDR3 consists of 15 residues. The CDR3 bases are TGTGCCAGCAGCGAAACAGGTCACCTCACATATACGCAGTATTTT. Its translation: CASSETGHLTYTQYF.

This clonotype has at least ten counts. V usage is TRBV5-1 and J usage is TRBJ1-1; D not resolved. The CDR3 covers 14 residues. The V end was cut by 0 bases, the J end by 5 bases, with 11 bases between. Per germline, CDR1 SGHRS and CDR2 YFSETQ. The CDR3 DNA follows: TGCGCCAGCAGCTTGGTTGGGGAAGGGACTGAAGCTTTCTTT. It translates to CASSLVGEGTEAFF.